The 4 T cell receptor beta chains below all came from one sample that was sequenced in a study of response to subunit inactivated influenza vaccine. TCRdb reanalysed the RT-PCR reads using MiXCR and keeps one entry per CDR3 protein. There are some 800,000 distinct CDR3 sequences in the sample; 21% occur only once, and about 10% lies in the top ten. The material was PBMCs from blood, obtained 4 to 6 days after vaccination. These receptors were obtained from a man over 45 who received an inactivated influenza vaccine.

V and J are TRBV20-1 and TRBJ1-2; D unclear. Trimming shortened V by 2 bases and J by 7 bases, and 14 bases separated the two germline ends. The CDR3 consists of 13 residues. Germline lookup yields CDR1 DFQATT and CDR2 SNEGSKA (reference sequence). The CDR3 loop is CSARLPGMSGYTF. Here the CDR3 DNA reads TGCAGTGCTAGACTTCCGGGAATGAGTGGCTACACCTTC.

V usage is TRBV20-1 and J usage is TRBJ2-3; weak D call: TRBD1 (5 bases). V lost 5 bases and J 6 bases, leaving 12 bases between the germline ends. The CDR3 totals 12 residues. Looked up from germline, CDR1 is DFQATT and CDR2 is SNEGSKA (reference sequence). The CDR3 region has the DNA TGCAGTGCTGCCCTAGGGGCTGATACGCAGTATTTT. It codes for CSAALGADTQYF.

This clonotype has just a few counts. The chain joins TRBV5-1 to TRBJ1-1; 7 bases line up with TRBD1. Trimming at V came to 7 bases and at J to 11 bases, leaving 17 bases not matched to a gene. The CDR3 spans 14 residues. From germline, CDR1 is SGHRS and CDR2 YFSETQ. CDR3 residues: CASRGTEPTLKAFF. CDR3 nucleotide sequence: TGCGCCAGCCGGGGGACAGAACCAACACTGAAGGCTTTCTTT.

This clonotype was detected a few times. The J gene is TRBJ2-2, the V gene TRBV6-5; 8 bases are shared with TRBD1. After removal of 4 bases from V and 12 bases from J, the junction contained 4 bases not matched to a gene. This CDR3 has 12 amino acids. Germline values: CDR1 MNHEY, CDR2 SVGAGI. The CDR3 reads CASSWDRLQLFF. CDR3 DNA: TGTGCCAGCAGTTGGGACAGGTTGCAGCTGTTTTTT.